These T cell receptor beta chains were read from a single sample in a study of OX40 agonist ivuxolimab in advanced cancers. Sequencing was performed with immunoSEQ multiplex PCR; in TCRdb, only in-frame clones are kept and a portion is missing. The repertoire holds approximately 160,000 clones, with around 94% as singletons. Sequences were derived from CD4+ or CD8+ T cells sorted from blood, sampled in a trial of the OX40 agonist ivuxolimab. The receptors shown here come from an adult with an advanced solid tumor such as melanoma, head and neck, liver or kidney cancer. The conserved cysteine and the conserved F or W are not part of the CDR3 here. Each record gives: V gene, CDR3 length, CDR3 protein.

V: TRBV18; length: 14; CDR3: ASSPPGSRSGNTIY
V: TRBV27; length: 15; CDR3: ASSSRLLAGLTDTQY
V: TRBV2; length: 10; CDR3: ASRAGGGGYT
V: TRBV19; length: 16; CDR3: ASSLFPGLAGWAIEQF
V: TRBV6-6; length: 14; CDR3: ASSTTGSPNTGELF
V: TRBV9; length: 12; CDR3: ASSALTGGTEAF
V: TRBV7-8; length: 13; CDR3: ASSLAQGGGYGYT
V: TRBV6-5; length: 8; CDR3: ASQGNEQF
V: TRBV7-9; length: 11; CDR3: ASSLQGGDGYT
V: TRBV4-3; length: 12; CDR3: ASSRGVAVQTQY
V: TRBV6-5; length: 14; CDR3: ASSYSASASTDTQY
V: TRBV9; length: 18; CDR3: ASSADRGLKTSGAVNEQF
V: TRBV7-2; length: 13; CDR3: ASSFLAGGTYEQY
V: TRBV7-2; length: 13; CDR3: ASSFGQGPYNEQF
V: TRBV4-2; length: 17; CDR3: ASSQDLVTSGLWRNEQF
V: TRBV7-2; length: 12; CDR3: ASSSRRENTEAF
V: TRBV30; length: 10; CDR3: AWDRGEEKLF
V: TRBV5-1; length: 12; CDR3: ASSPETSNQPQH
V: TRBV7-2; length: 13; CDR3: ASSSGQSSNQPQH
V: TRBV4-2; length: 13; CDR3: ASSQDLTTLQGYT
V: TRBV5-4; length: 11; CDR3: ASSSDRGHEQY
V: TRBV25-1; length: 13; CDR3: ASVNTGVLGETQY
V: TRBV7-3; length: 13; CDR3: ASSLTGSTYNEQF
V: TRBV28; length: 13; CDR3: ASRAPGQGGSLDT
V: TRBV19; length: 10; CDR3: ASSIDRSEQY
V: TRBV7-3; length: 13; CDR3: ASSPGTSPYNEQF
V: TRBV4-2; length: 14; CDR3: ASTSVAGQGYNEQF
V: TRBV28; length: 10; CDR3: ASSPVVYEQY
V: TRBV5-4; length: 14; CDR3: ASSYDWSTDTDTQY
V: TRBV7-6; length: 10; CDR3: ASSYRVGELF
V: TRBV5-1; length: 12; CDR3: ASSEGHPYNEQF
V: TRBV7-9; length: 13; CDR3: ASSFGDRGSYEQY
V: TRBV5-1; length: 11; CDR3: ASSFRGQPEAF
V: TRBV5-1; length: 9; CDR3: ASSRSGEAF
V: TRBV5-1; length: 13; CDR3: ASSPTGALQETQY
V: TRBV7-7; length: 11; CDR3: ASSPDRVGQQY
V: TRBV5-4; length: 13; CDR3: ASSSRQGGQETQY
V: TRBV27; length: 11; CDR3: ASGPKPNYGYT
V: TRBV19; length: 9; CDR3: ASSINEKLF
V: TRBV5-6; length: 13; CDR3: ASRLNPTGEGQQF
V: TRBV5-6; length: 14; CDR3: ASSPAYQLSNYGYT
V: TRBV5-6; length: 13; CDR3: ASSQPGRAKETQY
V: TRBV30; length: 15; CDR3: AWSATLTSSYNSPLH
V: TRBV28; length: 12; CDR3: ASSSSGTTYGYT
V: TRBV10-1; length: 12; CDR3: AGCGGRGLYEQY
V: TRBV6-1; length: 12; CDR3: ASTQGGKDQPQH